These 24 T cell receptor beta chains were sequenced from one sample in a study of T-cell memory formation after mild COVID-19. TCRdb re-called the 5' RACE reads with MiXCR, one entry per CDR3 protein. This table has about 310,000 distinct CDR3 sequences, approximately 15% appearing once. The specimen sequenced was PBMCs or a T cell subset sorted from them (not recorded which). These receptors were collected from a man between 18 and 29 years old who had mild COVID-19 (a few samples of this study predate the infection). Cell type and time point are not known.

In this sample, this clonotype turned up a few times. The rearrangement links TRBV10-3 to TRBJ1-1; D is unclear. The CDR3 has 13 residues. V lost 6 bases to trimming and J lost 0 bases, with 8 bases between them. Germline values: CDR1 ENHRY, CDR2 SYGVKD. CDR3 loop: CAISELLNTEAFF. As DNA, the CDR3 is TGTGCCATCAGCGAACTACTGAACACTGAAGCTTTCTTT.

This clonotype was seen at least ten times. V is TRBV5-1 and J is TRBJ2-1; D is perhaps TRBD1 or TRBD2 (6 bases each). Trimming shortened V by 3 bases and J by 8 bases, and 12 bases separated the two germline ends. The CDR3 length is 13 residues. In germline, CDR1 is SGHRS, CDR2 YFSETQ. CDR3 protein: CASSYPGGDEQFF. The CDR3 DNA is TGCGCCAGCAGCTACCCCGGGGGCGATGAGCAGTTCTTC.

This clonotype was seen a few times. The V call is TRBV7-9, the J call TRBJ2-1; tentative D call: TRBD2 (6 bases). The CDR3 covers 15 residues. The V gene's germline CDR1 is SEHNR and CDR2 FQNEAQ (reference sequence). The V end was cut by 1 base, the J end by 6 bases, with 13 bases between. The CDR3 region is CASSLGPAGFNEQFF. CDR3 nucleotides: TGTGCCAGCAGCTTAGGGCCTGCGGGGTTCAATGAGCAGTTCTTC.

The CDR3 nucleotides are TGTGCCAGCAGCCGCTTGGGACAGACGAACACTGAAGCTTTCTTT. Its translation is CASSRLGQTNTEAFF. The rearrangement joins TRBV28 to TRBJ1-1, with TRBD1 matching 7 bases. After removal of 6 bases from V and 1 base from J, the junction contained 8 bases not matched to a gene. From germline, CDR1 is MDHEN and CDR2 SYDVKM. This CDR3 is 15 amino acids long.

The CDR3, as DNA: TGTGCCAGCAGCCGAGAGGGGTCAGCTTTCTTT. This sequence encodes CASSREGSAFF. The rearrangement joins TRBV7-9 to TRBJ1-1, with D tentatively TRBD1 (5 bases). From germline, CDR1 is SEHNR and CDR2 FQNEAQ (reference sequence). V was shortened by 5 bases and J by 10 bases, with 11 bases between the two germline ends. The CDR3 loop spans 11 amino acids.

The rearrangement uses TRBV7-9 and TRBJ2-1, with D perhaps being TRBD1 or TRBD2 (7 bases each). This CDR3 region has 16 residues. Trimming took 6 bases from V and 2 from J, leaving 17 bases between them. Per germline, CDR1 SEHNR and CDR2 FQNEAQ (reference sequence). The CDR3 DNA follows: TGTGCCAGCAGGGGACTACAGGGGTACACCTACAATGAGCAGTTCTTC. This gives the protein CASRGLQGYTYNEQFF.

The rearrangement joins TRBV18 to TRBJ1-2; D not resolved. The CDR3 runs 15 residues. Deletions cut 3 bases from V and 0 bases from J, with 11 bases between. CDR1 KGHSH and CDR2 LQKENI come from the germline V gene. DNA for the CDR3: TGTGCCAGCTCACCTTCCCAGCAGGCTAACTATGGCTACACCTTC. Translation gives CASSPSQQANYGYTF.

This clonotype was seen only a few times. The chain recombines TRBV7-2 with TRBJ1-2, with D perhaps matching TRBD1 (5 bases). The CDR3 is made up of 13 amino acids. Germline V lookup: CDR1 SGHTA, CDR2 FQGNSA. V was pared by 3 bases and J by 7 bases, with 12 bases between. CDR3 DNA: TGTGCCAGCAGCTTCGGCAGGGAGCTTGGCTACACCTTC. Protein sequence: CASSFGRELGYTF.

V usage is TRBV6-5 and J usage is TRBJ1-2; 7 positions match TRBD1. With V trimmed by 6 bases and J by 4 bases, 8 bases remained unmatched. Germline loops: CDR1 MNHEY, CDR2 SVGAGI. This CDR3 is built from 14 residues. CDR3 in amino acids: CASRREGAPYGYTF. CDR3 sequence (DNA): TGTGCCAGCAGGAGGGAGGGGGCACCCTATGGCTACACCTTC.

The V gene is TRBV21-1, the J gene TRBJ2-2; the D segment call TRBD2 is taken from the table without a DNA check. TRBV21-1 is a recognized pseudogene. The CDR3 totals 17 residues. CDR3 amino acids: CASSRICGGVTAGELFF. As DNA, the CDR3 is TGTGCCAGCAGCCGAATTTGCGGGGGGGTCACGGCCGGGGAGCTGTTTTTT.

The table lists this clonotype with a few counts. This chain uses TRBV7-8 with TRBJ2-3, with 9 bases identical to TRBD2. The CDR3 extends over 16 amino acids. Germline CDR1 reads SGHVS; CDR2 reads FQNEAQ. After removal of 2 bases from V and 5 bases from J, the junction contained 8 bases not matched to a gene. The CDR3 loop is CASSLRRLAEVDTQYF. DNA of the CDR3: TGTGCCAGCAGCTTAAGGAGACTAGCGGAGGTAGATACGCAGTATTTT.

V is TRBV9 and J is TRBJ2-7; a possible D gene is TRBD1 (5 bases). The CDR3 sequence is 13 residues long. Germline V gene lookup returns CDR1 SGDLS and CDR2 YYNGEE. V dropped 2 bases and J dropped 3 bases, with 9 bases sitting between them. The CDR3: CASSVEDSYEQYF. CDR3 nucleotides: TGTGCCAGCAGCGTGGAAGACAGCTACGAGCAGTACTTC.

This clonotype was seen more than once but under ten times. The rearrangement links TRBV5-1 to TRBJ2-2; D possibly uses TRBD1 or TRBD2 (5 bases each). The length of the CDR3 is 19 residues. Germline CDR1 reads SGHRS; CDR2 reads YFSETQ. V was trimmed by 4 bases and J by 6 bases, leaving 28 bases between them. This CDR3 reads CASSGGTPSWSRAPGELFF. DNA of the CDR3: TGCGCCAGCAGCGGGGGTACCCCCTCGTGGAGTCGAGCGCCCGGGGAGCTGTTTTTT.

This sequence joins TRBV5-1 and TRBJ2-5; TRBD2 aligns across 7 bases. This CDR3 comprises 13 residues. V gave up 2 bases and J gave up 7 bases; unmatched junction bases: 5. Germline loops: CDR1 SGHRS, CDR2 YFSETQ. In DNA, the CDR3 is TGCGCCAGCAGCTTTGGGGGGGATGTGACCCAGTACTTC. Translating it yields CASSFGGDVTQYF.

V and J are TRBV7-2 and TRBJ1-1; 10 bases are a match to TRBD1. CDR1 SGHTA and CDR2 FQGNSA come from the germline V gene. J lost 11 bases, V lost 5 bases, and 8 bases had no gene match. This CDR3 has 13 residues. The CDR3 nucleotides are TGTGCCAGCAGCCGGGACAGGGGCGGAGGGGCTTTCTTT. Protein product: CASSRDRGGGAFF.

The chain joins TRBV24-1 to TRBJ2-1; D may correspond to TRBD1 or TRBD2 (7 bases each). The V gene's germline CDR1 is KGHDR and CDR2 SFDVKD. CDR3 length equals 19 residues. V lost 3 bases to trimming and J lost 0 bases, with 20 bases between them. CDR3 residues: CATSDGGRQGGFSYNEQFF. CDR3 nucleotides: TGTGCCACCAGTGATGGGGGGAGACAGGGAGGGTTCTCCTACAATGAGCAGTTCTTC.

The rearrangement uses TRBV9 and TRBJ1-1, with 9 bases fitting TRBD1. The germline gives CDR1 SGDLS, CDR2 YYNGEE. J gave up 4 bases and V 4 bases, and 8 bases lay outside the gene matches. The CDR3 is 15 amino acids. The CDR3: CASSPRDRVSTEAFF. CDR3 coding DNA: TGTGCCAGCAGCCCCAGGGACAGGGTGTCCACTGAAGCTTTCTTT.

The chain recombines TRBV4-1 with TRBJ2-1, with 13 bases that match TRBD2. CDR3 length: 14 residues. Unmatched junction bases numbered 2, after V lost 6 bases and J lost 6 bases. Germline CDR1 and CDR2: MGHRA and YSYEKL. DNA for the CDR3: TGCGCCAGCAGGGGACTAGCGGGAACCAATGAGCAGTTCTTC. Translated: CASRGLAGTNEQFF.

V usage is TRBV10-2 and J usage is TRBJ1-5; TRBD1 agrees at 9 bases. J lost 2 bases, V lost 6 bases, and 8 bases had no gene match. This CDR3 is built from 16 residues. The germline gives CDR1 WSHSY, CDR2 SAAADI. This chain's CDR3 is CASRRTGDGGNQPQHF. In nucleotides, the CDR3 is TGCGCCAGCAGGCGGACAGGGGACGGGGGCAATCAGCCCCAGCATTTT.

This clonotype was counted a few times. This rearrangement joins TRBV20-1 to TRBJ2-3; tentative D call: TRBD2 (6 bases). Deletions cut 5 bases from V and 0 bases from J, with 12 bases between. Germline-derived CDR1 and CDR2 are DFQATT and SNEGSKA (reference sequence). The CDR3 spans 14 residues. The CDR3 coding sequence is TGCAGTGCTCGGGGGTTTTCTAGCACAGATACGCAGTATTTT. Protein product: CSARGFSSTDTQYF.

This clonotype showed up just a few times. V gene TRBV7-6 combines with J gene TRBJ2-2; 8 bases are a match to TRBD1. V lost 1 base and J lost 6; bases outside the gene matches: 7. The CDR3 is 16 residues long. Per the germline V gene, CDR1 is SGHVS and CDR2 is FNYEAQ. This CDR3 is CASSLGFRGRAGELFF. DNA of the CDR3: TGTGCCAGCAGCTTAGGGTTCAGGGGGCGCGCCGGGGAGCTGTTTTTT.

This clonotype occurred once. The chain's CDR3 is CASSQLYRGHGEQYF. The CDR3 DNA sequence: TGCGCCAGCAGCCAGCTGTACAGGGGGCATGGCGAGCAGTACTTC. This chain connects TRBV5-1 to TRBJ2-7, with 9 bases identical to TRBD1. Germline lookup yields CDR1 SGHRS and CDR2 YFSETQ. The CDR3 has 15 residues. The V gene end was trimmed by 4 bases and the J gene end by 6 bases; junction bases not matched to a gene: 11.

This clonotype was observed a few times. This rearrangement joins TRBV4-3 to TRBJ1-2; no clear D gene. Germline CDR1 reads LGHNA; CDR2 reads YSLEER. Trimming took off 0 bases at V and 1 base at J, with 15 bases between the two ends. The CDR3 is 17 amino acids. CDR3 nucleotides: TGCGCCAGCAGCCAAGATCTCCGGGCAGACCTTAACTATGGCTACACCTTC. Its translation: CASSQDLRADLNYGYTF.

The CDR3 bases are TGCGCCAGCAGCTTGCAGTCAGGGGCGGTCGTGAATGAGCAGTTCTTC. Translation gives CASSLQSGAVVNEQFF. This chain connects TRBV5-1 to TRBJ2-1; tentative D call: TRBD1 (6 bases). The germline CDR1 and CDR2 sequences are SGHRS and YFSETQ. This CDR3 is 16 amino acids long. Trimming took 1 base from V and 7 from J, leaving 18 bases between them.